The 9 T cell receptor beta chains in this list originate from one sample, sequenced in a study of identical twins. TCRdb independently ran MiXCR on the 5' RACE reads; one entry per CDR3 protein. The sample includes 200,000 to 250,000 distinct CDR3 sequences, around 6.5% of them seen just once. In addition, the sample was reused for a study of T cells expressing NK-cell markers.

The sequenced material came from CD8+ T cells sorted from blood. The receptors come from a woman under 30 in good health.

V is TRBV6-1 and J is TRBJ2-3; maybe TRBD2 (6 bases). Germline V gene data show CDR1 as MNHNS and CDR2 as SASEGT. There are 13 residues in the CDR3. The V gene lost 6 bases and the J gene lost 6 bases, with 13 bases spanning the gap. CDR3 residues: CASSRLETDTQYF. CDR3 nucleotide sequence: TGTGCCAGCAGCCGACTAGAAACCGATACGCAGTATTTT.

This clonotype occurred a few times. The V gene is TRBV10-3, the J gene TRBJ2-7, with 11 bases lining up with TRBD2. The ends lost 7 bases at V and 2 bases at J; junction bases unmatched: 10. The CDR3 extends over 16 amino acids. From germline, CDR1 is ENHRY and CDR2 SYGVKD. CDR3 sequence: CAITNLTSGEPYEQYF. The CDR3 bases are TGTGCCATCACCAACCTGACTAGCGGGGAACCCTACGAGCAGTACTTC.

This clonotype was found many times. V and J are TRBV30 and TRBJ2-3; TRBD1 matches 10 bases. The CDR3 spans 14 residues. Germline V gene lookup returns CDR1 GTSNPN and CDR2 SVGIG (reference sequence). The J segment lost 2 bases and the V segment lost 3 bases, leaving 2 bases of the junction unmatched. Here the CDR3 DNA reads TGTGCCTGGAGCGGGACAGGGGACACAGATACGCAGTATTTT. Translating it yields CAWSGTGDTDTQYF. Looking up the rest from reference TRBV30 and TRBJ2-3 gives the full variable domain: SQTIHQWPATLVQPVGSPLSLECTVEGTSNPNLYWYRQAAGRGLQLLFYSVGIGQISSEVPQNLSASRPQDRQFILSSKKLLLSDSGFYLCAWSGTGDTDTQYFGPGTRLTVL.

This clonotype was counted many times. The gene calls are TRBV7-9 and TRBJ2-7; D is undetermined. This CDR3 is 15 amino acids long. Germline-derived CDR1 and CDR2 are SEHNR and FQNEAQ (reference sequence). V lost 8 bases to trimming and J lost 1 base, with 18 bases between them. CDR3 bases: TGTGCCAGCCACGCCTGGCAGCCCGGATCCTACGAGCAGTACTTC. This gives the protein CASHAWQPGSYEQYF.

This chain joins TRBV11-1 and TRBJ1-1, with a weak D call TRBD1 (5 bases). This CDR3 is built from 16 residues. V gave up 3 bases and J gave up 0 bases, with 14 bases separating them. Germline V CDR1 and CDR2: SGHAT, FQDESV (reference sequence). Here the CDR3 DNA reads TGTGCCAGCAGCTTTTCCGCCAAGACAGTGAACACTGAAGCTTTCTTT. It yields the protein CASSFSAKTVNTEAFF.

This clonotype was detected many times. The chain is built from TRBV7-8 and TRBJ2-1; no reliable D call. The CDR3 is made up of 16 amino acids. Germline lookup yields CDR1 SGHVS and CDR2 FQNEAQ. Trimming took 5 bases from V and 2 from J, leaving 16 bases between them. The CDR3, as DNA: TGTGCCAGCAGCACCTACCGACGGGCCGCCTACAATGAGCAGTTCTTC. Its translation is CASSTYRRAAYNEQFF.

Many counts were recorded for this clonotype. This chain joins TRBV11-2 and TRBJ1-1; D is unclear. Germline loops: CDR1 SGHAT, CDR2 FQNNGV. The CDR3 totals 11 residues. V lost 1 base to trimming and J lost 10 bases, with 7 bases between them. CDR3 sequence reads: CASSLGSRAFF. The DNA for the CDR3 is TGTGCCAGCAGCTTAGGGTCAAGAGCTTTCTTT.

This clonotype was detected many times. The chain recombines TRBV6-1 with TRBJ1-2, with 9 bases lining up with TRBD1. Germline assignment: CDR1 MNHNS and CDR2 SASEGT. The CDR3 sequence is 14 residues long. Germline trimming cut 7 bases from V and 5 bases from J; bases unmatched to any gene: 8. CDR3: CASTPDRGWYGYTF. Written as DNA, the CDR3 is TGTGCCAGCACCCCGGACAGGGGTTGGTATGGCTACACCTTC.

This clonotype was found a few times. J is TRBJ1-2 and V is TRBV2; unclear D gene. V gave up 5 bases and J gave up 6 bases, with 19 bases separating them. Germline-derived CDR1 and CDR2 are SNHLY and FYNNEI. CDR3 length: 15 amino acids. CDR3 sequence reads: CASSPPGGMTNGYTF. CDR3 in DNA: TGTGCCAGCAGTCCTCCGGGAGGTATGACTAATGGCTACACCTTC.